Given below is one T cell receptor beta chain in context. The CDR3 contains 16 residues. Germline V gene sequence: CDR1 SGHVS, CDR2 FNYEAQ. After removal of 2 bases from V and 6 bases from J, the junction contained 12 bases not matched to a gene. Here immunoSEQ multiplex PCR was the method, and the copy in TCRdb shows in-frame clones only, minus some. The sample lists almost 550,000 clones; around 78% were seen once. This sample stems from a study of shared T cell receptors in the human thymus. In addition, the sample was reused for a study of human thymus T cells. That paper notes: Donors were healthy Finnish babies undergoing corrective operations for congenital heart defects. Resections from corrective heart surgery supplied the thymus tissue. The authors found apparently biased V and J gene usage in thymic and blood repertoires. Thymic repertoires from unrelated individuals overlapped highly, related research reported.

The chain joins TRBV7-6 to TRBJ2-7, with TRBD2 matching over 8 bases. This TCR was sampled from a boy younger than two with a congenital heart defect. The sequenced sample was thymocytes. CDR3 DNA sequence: TGTGCCAGCAGCTTAATAGCGGGACCACTACAGGGCGAGCAGTACTTC. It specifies CASSLIAGPLQGEQYF. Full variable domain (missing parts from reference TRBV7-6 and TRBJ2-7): GAGVSQSPRYKVTKRGQDVALRCDPISGHVSLYWYRQALGQGPEFLTYFNYEAQQDKSGLPNDRFSAERPEGSISTLTIQRTEQRDSAMYRCASSLIAGPLQGEQYFGPGTRLTVT.